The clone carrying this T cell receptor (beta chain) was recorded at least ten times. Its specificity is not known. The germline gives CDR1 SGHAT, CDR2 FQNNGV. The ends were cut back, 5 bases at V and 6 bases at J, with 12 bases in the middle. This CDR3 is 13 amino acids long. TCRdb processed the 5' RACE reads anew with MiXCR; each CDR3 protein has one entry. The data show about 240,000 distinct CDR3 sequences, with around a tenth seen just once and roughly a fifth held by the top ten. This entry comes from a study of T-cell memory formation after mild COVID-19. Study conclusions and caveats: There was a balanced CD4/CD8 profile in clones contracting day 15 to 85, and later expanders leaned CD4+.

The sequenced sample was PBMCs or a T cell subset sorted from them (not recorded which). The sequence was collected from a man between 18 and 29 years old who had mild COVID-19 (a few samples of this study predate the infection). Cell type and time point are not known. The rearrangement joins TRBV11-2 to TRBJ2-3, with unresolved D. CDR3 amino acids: CASSPPYWDTQYF. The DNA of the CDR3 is TGTGCCAGCAGCCCTCCTTACTGGGATACGCAGTATTTT.